The rows below give T cell receptor beta chains drawn from one sample of a study of fetal regulatory T cell absence and autoimmunity. TCRdb keeps only in-frame clones here, not all; method: immunoSEQ multiplex PCR. Counted here are some 87,000 clones, 72% occurring once; the ten biggest clones make up 2%. The sequencing sample was made of pancreas tissue. The receptors stem from a male donor with IPEX syndrome. The CDR3 runs from the conserved cysteine through the conserved F or W. A D gene is named only where the DNA matches it firmly. The size of a clone is reported for some rows only, either as once, few or many, or as a class for expanded clones.

TRBJ2-3,TRBV11-2,.,TRBD1,TGTGCCAGCAGCTTAAGGGGACAGGGAGCAGATACGCAGTATTTT,CASSLRGQGADTQYF
TRBJ2-3,TRBV7-9,.,TRBD2,TGTGCCAGCAGCTTAACTAGCGGGAGAGATACGCAGTATTTT,CASSLTSGRDTQYF
TRBJ2-5,TRBV5-1,.,TRBD1,TGCGCCAGCAGCCCGACAGGGGCGAAGTGGGAGACCCAGTACTTC,CASSPTGAKWETQYF
TRBJ2-7,TRBV5-6,.,.,TGTGCCAGCAGCTTGGAGCCCGGGGGGCCGTCCTACGAGCAGTACTTC,CASSLEPGGPSYEQYF
TRBJ2-7,TRBV30,.,TRBD1,TGTGCCTGGAGTCCCGGGACAGGGGCCTACGAGCAGTACTTC,CAWSPGTGAYEQYF
TRBJ1-1,TRBV27,few,.,TGTGCCAGCGGCCCGGGGGGACACCCCCATGGAGCTTTCTTT,CASGPGGHPHGAFF
TRBJ1-2,TRBV10-3,.,TRBD1,TGTGCCATCAGTCCAACAGGGGAAGGAGGTGGCTACACCTTC,CAISPTGEGGGYTF
TRBJ2-2,TRBV2,few,.,TGTGCCGGGCGGGGGCGAGGCACCGGGGAGCTGTTTTTT,CAGRGRGTGELFF
TRBJ1-2,TRBV5-6,.,.,TGTGCCAGCAGCTTGGGGAGGGCTTTTAAGATCTATGGCTACACCTTC,CASSLGRAFKIYGYTF
TRBJ2-7,TRBV7-2,.,.,TGTGCCAGCAGCTTAGCGGGCACCTACGAGCAGTACTTC,CASSLAGTYEQYF
TRBJ1-5,TRBV7-8,.,TRBD1,TGTGCCAGCAGCTCACAGGGGAATAGCAATCAGCCCCAGCATTTT,CASSSQGNSNQPQHF
TRBJ2-7,TRBV23-1,.,.,TGCGCCAGCAGTCAATCTTCCCGGGTTAGCGCCTACGAGCAGTACTTC,CASSQSSRVSAYEQYF
TRBJ2-3,TRBV4-1,.,TRBD1,TGCGCCAGCAGCCAAAGGGGGCGCACAACAGATACGCAGTATTTT,CASSQRGRTTDTQYF
TRBJ1-1,TRBV27,.,TRBD1,TGTGCCAGCAGTACTAGGGACAGCCGTCAAGCTTTCTTT,CASSTRDSRQAFF
TRBJ2-5,TRBV6-1,.,TRBD2,TGTGCCAGCAGTGAAGCGCGGCTAGCGGGAAGAGAGACCCAGTACTTC,CASSEARLAGRETQYF
TRBJ2-7,TRBV5-5,.,.,TGTGCCAGCAGCGTGGGGGGACTGCACTACGAGCAGTACTTC,CASSVGGLHYEQYF
TRBJ2-3,TRBV6-1,.,TRBD1,TGTGCCAGCAGTTCCCCGGACAGGTCCACAGATACGCAGTATTTT,CASSSPDRSTDTQYF
TRBJ1-4,TRBV6-5,.,.,TGTGCCAGCAGTTACAAGGGACCCTCAACTAATGAAAAACTGTTTTTT,CASSYKGPSTNEKLFF
TRBJ2-3,TRBV27,.,TRBD2,TGTGCCAGCAGTTCGGGGACTAGCGGGAGAACAGATACGCAGTATTTT,CASSSGTSGRTDTQYF
TRBJ2-7,TRBV7-6,.,.,TGTGCCAGCAGCTTAGGCCCCTCCTACGAGCAGTACTTC,CASSLGPSYEQYF
TRBJ1-3,TRBV7-6,once,.,TGTGCCAGCAGCTTAGAAAACACCATATATTTT,CASSLENTIYF
TRBJ1-2,TRBV5-4,.,.,TGTGCCAGCAGCTGGGGGGCAGGGGTAGATGGCTACACCTTC,CASSWGAGVDGYTF
TRBJ2-4,TRBV4-1,.,.,TGCGCCAGCAGCCAAGACTATTTGTCAGGGGTTAGAAACATTCAGTACTTC,CASSQDYLSGVRNIQYF
TRBJ2-1,TRBV12-5,once,.,TGTGCTAGTGGTTTGGTACTTGAGGGGGTTACCTACAATGAGCAGTTCTTC,CASGLVLEGVTYNEQFF
TRBJ1-1,TRBV4-1,.,.,TGCGCCAGCAGCCCGTCAGGGAGGACTGAAGCTTTCTTT,CASSPSGRTEAFF
TRBJ2-3,TRBV4-3,.,TRBD2,TGCGCCAGCAGCCAAGACCTACTAGCGGGGGGGCCAAGTGGCACAGATACGCAGTATTTT,CASSQDLLAGGPSGTDTQYF